Presented here are 29 T cell receptor beta chains from one specimen sequenced in a study of cytomegalovirus exposure and HLA in healthy donors. PCR was performed using 60 Vbeta and 13 Jbeta primers. The method was immunoSEQ multiplex PCR; TCRdb's version includes in-frame clones alone and lacks a portion of them. The sample has 120,000 or so clones; about 10% are singletons. Sequenced input: PBMCs. Receptors originate from a woman aged 18-29 years in good health and CMV-seropositive.

The chain links TRBV5-4 to TRBJ1-3, with D possibly being TRBD1 (6 bases). V was pared by 4 bases and J by 2 bases, with 13 bases between. CDR1 and CDR2 from the germline V gene are SGHNT and YYREEE (reference sequence). CDR3 length: 15 amino acids. DNA of the CDR3: TGTGCCAGCAGCCCCGGCGGGGGCGCTGGAAACACCATATATTTT. It specifies CASSPGGGAGNTIYF.

Written as DNA, the CDR3 is TGTGCCAGCAGCTTCCGGGGAAGCTCCTACGAGCAGTACTTC. Amino acids: CASSFRGSSYEQYF. The rearrangement uses TRBV5-6 and TRBJ2-7; tentatively, D is TRBD2 (5 bases). Germline lookup yields CDR1 SGHDT and CDR2 YYEEEE. This CDR3 spans 14 amino acids. The V end lost 2 bases, the J end lost 0 bases, and 9 bases lay between the germline ends.

This clone appeared a few times. V is TRBV12-5 and J is TRBJ2-1; TRBD2 matches 12 bases. J was trimmed by 8 bases and V by 1 base; bases with no gene match: 3. Germline loops: CDR1 LGHNT, CDR2 FRNRAP. The CDR3 covers 15 residues. The CDR3 region is CASGLGLAGVDEQFF. In DNA form, the CDR3 reads TGTGCTAGTGGTTTGGGACTAGCGGGGGTCGATGAGCAGTTCTTC.

This chain links TRBV13 with TRBJ1-1, with 11 bases that match TRBD1. The V gene end was trimmed by 5 bases and the J gene end by 6 bases; junction bases not matched to a gene: 8. The CDR3 is made up of 15 amino acids. Germline lookup yields CDR1 PRHDT and CDR2 FYEKMQ (reference sequence). The CDR3 DNA is TGTGCCAGCAGCATTGGGACAGGGGGGTTTCCTGAAGCTTTCTTT. Protein: CASSIGTGGFPEAFF. Supplemented by reference TRBV13 and TRBJ1-1, the full variable domain reads AAGVIQSPRHLIKEKRETATLKCYPIPRHDTVYWYQQGPGQDPQFLISFYEKMQSDKGSIPDRFSAQQFSDYHSELNMSSLELGDSALYFCASSIGTGGFPEAFFGQGTRLTVV.

There are a few counts of this clone. The chain couples TRBV6-1 to TRBJ1-1; 8 bases are a match to TRBD1. The CDR3 is 13 residues long. Germline-derived CDR1 and CDR2 are MNHNS and SASEGT. V was pared by 8 bases and J by 14 bases, with 16 bases of the junction left unmatched. CDR3 nucleotide sequence: TGTGCCAGCGCGGGGACAGGCCGCGGGTACCCGTTCTTT. This gives the protein CASAGTGRGYPFF.

The chain carries TRBV10-3 and TRBJ1-1; the match to TRBD1 covers 8 bases. This CDR3 has 14 residues. Trimming removed 4 bases from V and 3 bases from J; junction bases left unmatched: 4. The germline gives CDR1 ENHRY, CDR2 SYGVKD. The DNA for the CDR3 is TGTGCCATCAGTGGGTCGGACAGGGACACTGAAGCTTTCTTT. Amino acid sequence: CAISGSDRDTEAFF.

In its sample, this clone was seen a few times. This chain joins TRBV19 and TRBJ1-2; 8 positions match TRBD1. The V and J ends lost 6 bases and 3 bases, in that order; junction bases with no gene match: 6. The germline V gene has CDR1 LNHDA and CDR2 SQIVND (reference sequence). This CDR3 is 14 amino acids long. The CDR3 DNA sequence: TGTGCCAGTAGCTTCAGGGGGCTTGACTATGGCTACACCTTC. Translating it yields CASSFRGLDYGYTF.

This clone was detected only a few times. This sequence joins TRBV28 and TRBJ2-6, with a tentative D call TRBD1 (6 bases). Germline CDR1 is MDHEN and CDR2 is SYDVKM. Trimming pared 6 bases from V and 2 bases from J, leaving 11 bases between. The CDR3 covers 15 residues. The CDR3 bases are TGTGCCAGCAGACTACAGGGCACTGGGGCCAACGTCCTGACTTTC. Translated: CASRLQGTGANVLTF.

This clone has more than one count but fewer than ten. This chain links TRBV6-5 with TRBJ1-1, with D hard to call. This CDR3 has 11 amino acids. Deletions cut 4 bases from V and 9 bases from J, with 9 bases between. Germline CDR1 MNHEY, CDR2 SVGAGI. The CDR3 loop is CASSSEGKAFF. In DNA, the CDR3 is TGTGCCAGCAGTTCGGAGGGTAAAGCTTTCTTT.

CDR3 sequence: CASSMQGGAETQYF. The CDR3 region has the DNA TGTGCCAGTAGTATGCAGGGCGGCGCGGAGACCCAGTACTTC. This chain joins TRBV19 and TRBJ2-5, with D perhaps matching TRBD1 (5 bases). The CDR3 spans 14 residues. Deletions cut 3 bases from V and 5 bases from J, with 13 bases between. Germline V gene data show CDR1 as LNHDA and CDR2 as SQIVND (reference sequence).

In this sample, this clone turned up a few times. CDR3 in amino acids: CASSVGAGGAWSGELFF. CDR3 DNA: TGTGCCAGCAGCGTTGGAGCGGGGGGCGCTTGGTCCGGGGAGCTGTTTTTT. This chain links TRBV9 with TRBJ2-2; 9 bases agree with TRBD2. Germline trimming cut 2 bases from V and 6 bases from J; bases unmatched to any gene: 11. Germline V gives CDR1 SGDLS, CDR2 YYNGEE. This CDR3 is built from 17 residues. Full variable domain (rest looked up from reference TRBV9 and TRBJ2-2): DSGVTQTPKHLITATGQRVTLRCSPRSGDLSVYWYQQSLDQGLQFLIQYYNGEERAKGNILERFSAQQFPDLHSELNLSSLELGDSALYFCASSVGAGGAWSGELFFGEGSRLTVL.

A few counts support this clone. The J gene is TRBJ2-7, the V gene TRBV5-1; possibly TRBD1 for D (5 bases). In germline, CDR1 is SGHRS, CDR2 YFSETQ. Trimming left V 2 bases short and J 0 bases short, with 9 bases between. The CDR3 has 14 amino acids. The CDR3 nucleotides are TGCGCCAGCAGCTTACAGGCGAGCTCCTACGAGCAGTACTTC. Amino acid sequence: CASSLQASSYEQYF.

The genes are TRBV9 and TRBJ2-7, with 10 bases fitting TRBD2. Trimming took 0 bases from V and 6 from J; bases not matched to a gene: 6. This CDR3 contains 15 residues. Germline assignment: CDR1 SGDLS and CDR2 YYNGEE. The CDR3 loop reads CASSVVGTSVGEQYF. CDR3 DNA sequence: TGTGCCAGCAGCGTAGTGGGGACTAGCGTAGGCGAGCAGTACTTC.

V gene TRBV9 combines with J gene TRBJ2-7, with 13 bases lining up with TRBD2. The CDR3 covers 16 residues. V lost 4 bases to trimming and J lost 7 bases; unmatched junction nucleotides: 11. Germline CDR1 SGDLS, CDR2 YYNGEE. Written as DNA, the CDR3 is TGTGCCAGCAGCCAGGGGACTAGCGGGACTGAGGATGAGCAGTACTTC. It is translated as CASSQGTSGTEDEQYF.

The CDR3 sequence: CSVAGQGYEQYF. CDR3 nucleotides: TGCAGCGTTGCCGGACAGGGCTACGAGCAGTACTTC. The chain carries TRBV29-1 and TRBJ2-7; TRBD1 matches 8 bases. CDR3 size: 12 residues. V shed 4 bases and J 3 bases; nucleotides not matched to a gene: 2. The V gene's germline CDR1 is SQVTM and CDR2 ANQGSEA.

This clone turned up a few times. The V call is TRBV28, the J call TRBJ2-5; D remains ambiguous. The V and J ends lost 6 bases and 7 bases respectively, with 18 bases between them. The CDR3 is 14 amino acids. Looked up from germline, CDR1 is MDHEN and CDR2 is SYDVKM. The CDR3 DNA follows: TGTGCCAGCAGCCCGACTGTTTCCTCGTGGACCCAGTACTTC. It codes for CASSPTVSSWTQYF.

The V gene is TRBV4-1, the J gene TRBJ2-7; 15 positions match TRBD2. V was pared by 4 bases and J by 6 bases, with 22 bases of the junction left unmatched. CDR1 and CDR2 (germline): MGHRA, YSYEKL. This CDR3 has 21 residues. The CDR3 sequence: CASSPAGRGGGLAGGIGEQYF. The CDR3 DNA reads TGCGCCAGCAGCCCAGCAGGTCGGGGGGGCGGACTAGCGGGAGGGATCGGCGAGCAGTACTTC.

This chain joins TRBV7-3 and TRBJ1-2; maybe TRBD1 (5 bases). V lost 3 bases and J 1 base, leaving 33 bases between the germline ends. Germline V lookup: CDR1 SGHTA, CDR2 FQGTGA. The CDR3 has 22 amino acids. CDR3 protein: CASSFLLHSSYRITTSNYGYTF. CDR3 sequence (DNA): TGTGCCAGCAGCTTCCTCCTTCATTCCTCCTACAGGATAACCACAAGTAACTATGGCTACACCTTC.

The V and J genes are TRBV7-8 and TRBJ2-3; weak D call: TRBD2 (6 bases). The CDR3 is made up of 15 amino acids. Germline V gene lookup returns CDR1 SGHVS and CDR2 FQNEAQ. The germline V and J ends were trimmed by 6 bases and 4 bases, with 17 bases remaining between them. The CDR3 DNA is TGTGCCAGCAGTAACAGGCTAGCGAGGGCAGATACGCAGTATTTT. As protein: CASSNRLARADTQYF.

This clone was counted only a few times. The chain has TRBV15 and TRBJ2-3; a possible D gene is TRBD2 (6 bases). CDR1 and CDR2 from the germline V gene are LNHNV and YYDKDF (reference sequence). Trimming removed 5 bases from V and 6 bases from J, with 15 bases in between. CDR3 length: 14 residues. The CDR3 here is CATSGGLVYDTQYF. CDR3 nucleotide sequence: TGTGCCACCAGCGGGGGACTTGTATACGATACGCAGTATTTT.

This clone was counted between two and nine times. This chain connects TRBV4-1 to TRBJ2-7, with 10 bases fitting TRBD2. The germline V gene has CDR1 MGHRA and CDR2 YSYEKL. V lost 3 bases and J lost 0; bases outside the gene matches: 8. The CDR3 is 17 amino acids. CDR3 sequence: CASSHKGLAAGSYEQYF. As DNA, the CDR3 is TGCGCCAGCAGCCACAAAGGACTAGCGGCAGGCTCCTACGAGCAGTACTTC.

This clone was seen a handful of times. The V and J genes are TRBV7-9 and TRBJ2-3, with D unclear. Trimming removed 5 bases at V and 4 bases at J, with 13 bases between. This CDR3 contains 14 residues. Germline V CDR1 and CDR2: SEHNR, FQNEAQ (reference sequence). In nucleotides, the CDR3 is TGTGCCAGCAGCCGAGACCTAGGTTCAGATACGCAGTATTTT. The encoded protein is CASSRDLGSDTQYF.

The J gene is TRBJ2-7, the V gene TRBV2, with D possibly TRBD2 on 7 matching bases. Per germline, CDR1 SNHLY and CDR2 FYNNEI. This CDR3 has 14 amino acids. V was clipped by 11 bases and J by 5 bases, with 22 bases between them. The CDR3 here is CAGPRAAGGHEQYF. CDR3 in DNA: TGTGCCGGACCCCGGGCCGCCGGGGGGCACGAGCAGTACTTC.

This sequence joins TRBV7-9 and TRBJ2-7; 15 positions match TRBD2. V shed 8 bases and J 4 bases; nucleotides not matched to a gene: 3. The CDR3 is made up of 14 amino acids. Germline CDR1 and CDR2: SEHNR and FQNEAQ (reference sequence). The CDR3, as DNA: TGTGCCAGCGCCGGGACTAGCGGGAGGTACGAGCAGTACTTC. Translating it yields CASAGTSGRYEQYF.

This clone was observed a few times. The chain employs TRBV29-1 and TRBJ2-4, with TRBD2 matching 13 bases. Germline V gene data show CDR1 as SQVTM and CDR2 as ANQGSEA. The CDR3 runs to 17 residues. V lost 7 bases, J lost 0 bases, and 9 bases stayed unmatched. DNA for the CDR3: TGCAGCGCAACTAGCGGGAGGGCCCCCTTAGCCAAAAACATTCAGTACTTC. As protein: CSATSGRAPLAKNIQYF. Using reference TRBV29-1 and TRBJ2-4 for the parts outside the CDR3, the full variable domain is SAVISQKPSRDICQRGTSLTIQCQVDSQVTMMFWYRQQPGQSLTLIATANQGSEATYESGFVIDKFPISRPNLTFSTLTVSNMSPEDSSIYLCSATSGRAPLAKNIQYFGAGTRLSVL.

The rearrangement joins TRBV19 to TRBJ1-5; D is perhaps TRBD1 (5 bases). CDR1 and CDR2 from the germline V gene are LNHDA and SQIVND (reference sequence). The CDR3 is 12 amino acids. V lost 9 bases, J lost 7 bases, and 13 bases lay in between. CDR3 nucleotides: TGTGCCAGCCAGGGTATAGGGCAGCCCCAGCATTTT. Protein: CASQGIGQPQHF. Drawing the rest from reference TRBV19 and TRBJ1-5, the complete variable domain is DGGITQSPKYLFRKEGQNVTLSCEQNLNHDAMYWYRQDPGQGLRLIYYSQIVNDFQKGDIAEGYSVSREKKESFPLTVTSAQKNPTAFYLCASQGIGQPQHFGDGTRLSIL.

This clone was seen a handful of times. J is TRBJ2-1 and V is TRBV25-1; weak D call: TRBD2 (6 bases). Looked up from germline, CDR1 is MGHDK and CDR2 is SYGVNS. V lost 2 bases and J lost 3, with 11 bases in between. The CDR3 extends over 15 amino acids. The CDR3 loop reads CASSEQGLDYNEQFF. In nucleotides, the CDR3 is TGTGCCAGCAGTGAACAGGGACTGGACTACAATGAGCAGTTCTTC.

This clone was seen only a few times. The gene calls are TRBV19 and TRBJ2-2; perhaps TRBD1 as D (5 bases). Deletions cut 3 bases from V and 7 bases from J, with 18 bases between. The CDR3 covers 16 residues. The germline CDR1 and CDR2 sequences are LNHDA and SQIVND (reference sequence). Here the CDR3 DNA reads TGTGCCAGTAGTATGACAGCCCCTTATGTGGTCGGGGAGCTGTTTTTT. This gives the protein CASSMTAPYVVGELFF.

The V and J genes are TRBV9 and TRBJ2-6, with D possibly being TRBD2 (5 bases). CDR3 length equals 16 residues. Deletions cut 3 bases from V and 2 bases from J, with 12 bases between. Per the germline V gene, CDR1 is SGDLS and CDR2 is YYNGEE. This CDR3 reads CASSAGVGAGANVLTF. The CDR3 coding sequence is TGTGCCAGCAGCGCCGGGGTGGGCGCTGGGGCCAACGTCCTGACTTTC. The full variable domain, rest sourced from reference TRBV9 and TRBJ2-6, is DSGVTQTPKHLITATGQRVTLRCSPRSGDLSVYWYQQSLDQGLQFLIQYYNGEERAKGNILERFSAQQFPDLHSELNLSSLELGDSALYFCASSAGVGAGANVLTFGAGSRLTVL.